This TCR beta chain was recorded in a study of blood T cells in healthy people across ages (dated by TCRdb to the mid-2010s). General notes on the study: In model experiments, template switching captured roughly one uniquely barcoded TCR beta cDNA molecule for every two T cells. To track age-related changes in TCR beta repertoire diversity, the study relied on deep sequencing normalized with unique cDNA molecular identifiers. Two additional independent replicas of 1 million unique cDNA reads from the same blood draw were analyzed for two donors (one aged 18 to 30 and one aged 80 or older). Four age groups were formed from the donors: young (average roughly 16 years), middle-aged (approximately 40), aged (around 62) and long-lived (around 82). To avoid experimental bias, donors of different ages were randomly spread across the sequencing lanes. General study outcomes and caveats: Observed TCR beta diversity per million T cells fell roughly linearly with age, and a significant reduction was already apparent by age roughly 40. Because the CMV infection status of the donors was unknown, age-related changes in expanded clonotypes may potentially have been confounded. Because profiling used bulk unsorted PBMCs, naive and antigen-experienced compartments could not be compared conclusively. The percentage of naive T cells measured by flow cytometry correlated strongly with observed TCR beta diversity. Estimates of total diversity based on one million sequenced T cells were regarded as lower bounds and as underestimates. Compared with the aged group, the long-lived group had more naive CD4+ T cells, fewer expanded clones and increased TCR diversity, suggesting age selection.

The donors were around 39 Caucasian individuals from Russia, aged roughly 6 to 100 years, who were systemically healthy. Each donor gave approximately 9.4 milliliters of peripheral blood, drawn into EDTA-treated Vacutainer tubes. PBMCs were isolated by Ficoll-Paque density-gradient centrifugation, with at least 7 million obtained per sample. Trizol reagent was used to extract total RNA from PBMCs, with at least 5.5 micrograms per sample. Naive CD45RAhigh/CD27high T cell percentages were measured by flow cytometry on a PBMC aliquot from every donor. Library method: 5' RACE. Instrument on record: Illumina HiSeq 2500. A second roughly 7 to 11 cycle PCR used a sample-barcoded 5' primer and a J-beta primer mix. A unique molecular identifier was introduced onto each TCR beta cDNA molecule by a template-switch 5' adaptor carrying 12 random nucleotides. Each sample yielded at least 2.5 million CDR3-containing paired-end reads. First-strand cDNA was synthesized from all RNA with the Mint cDNA synthesis kit, primed by a TRBC-specific oligonucleotide. All cDNA was treated with uracil-DNA glycosylase and then went through a first 18-cycle PCR with the universal primers M1SS and BC2_uni_R. Per the source publication's procedure: Normalization of each sample was performed by random selection of 1 million high-quality reads, each carrying a distinct molecular identifier. Reads sharing molecular identifiers were discarded rather than binned into consensus sequences. CDR3 identification, clonotype clustering and error correction used MiTCR with a Q25 quality threshold and the strictest error-elimination algorithm. A nonparametric unseen species model with Euler transformation was used to estimate lower-bound total TCR beta diversity. In-frame beta chains were kept once TCRdb had trimmed the public reads at Q25 with fastp and called clones with MiXCR. Under each unique CDR3 protein, matching rows form one entry showing the most common genes and DNA. What appears here as the V and J calls and clone size reflects TCRdb's work, not the paper's. Across this sample there are around 800,000 distinct CDR3 sequences, with around 62% seen only once. Around a quarter of the sample lies in the top ten.

A word on this clonotype: The specificity of this receptor is unknown. Per-base quality was not reported, and no clone a single base away is much larger than it.

The TCR was taken from a young man in good health. Sequencing was done on a sample of blood.

The CDR3 reads CASSLPTRLAGEETQYF. The sequenced DNA: TGTGCCAGCAGTTTACCAACCCGACTAGCGGGGGAAGAGACCCAGTACTTC. This sequence uses TRBV28 and TRBJ2-7, with TRBD2 matching 12 junction bases. Matching the DNA end better, TRBJ2-5 makes the J call doubtful. The CDR3 holds 17 amino acids from the cysteine to the phenylalanine. Only the CDR3 portion is preserved as DNA: 51 bases, with reading frame beginning at the first base. Per the germline V gene, MDHEN is the CDR1 and SYDVKM is the CDR2.